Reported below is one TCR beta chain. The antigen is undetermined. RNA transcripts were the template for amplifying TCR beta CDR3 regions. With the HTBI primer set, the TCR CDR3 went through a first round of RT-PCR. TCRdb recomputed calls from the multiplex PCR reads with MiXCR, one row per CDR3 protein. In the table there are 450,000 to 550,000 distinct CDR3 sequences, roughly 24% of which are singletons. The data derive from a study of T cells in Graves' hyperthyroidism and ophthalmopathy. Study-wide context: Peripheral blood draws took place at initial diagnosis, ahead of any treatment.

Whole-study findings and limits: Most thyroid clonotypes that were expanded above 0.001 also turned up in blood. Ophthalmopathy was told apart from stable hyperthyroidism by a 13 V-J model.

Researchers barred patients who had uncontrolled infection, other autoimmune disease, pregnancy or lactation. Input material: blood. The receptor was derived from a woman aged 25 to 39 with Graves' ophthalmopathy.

CDR3 sequence (DNA): TGTGCCAGCTCATCAGGGGCTTCTCTCTCTGGAAACACCATATATTTT. Translated: CASSSGASLSGNTIYF. This sequence joins TRBV18 and TRBJ1-3, with D perhaps matching TRBD1 (6 bases). The V end was cut by 5 bases, the J end by 0 bases, with 14 bases between. This CDR3 spans 16 amino acids. From germline, CDR1 is KGHSH and CDR2 LQKENI.